This T cell receptor (beta chain) is drawn from a study of cytomegalovirus exposure and HLA in healthy donors. Study results and limitations: Sequencing likely generated an artifact that appeared as a cluster of highly shared sequence variants.

This clone came up a few times. The antigen is undetermined. This CDR3 spans 15 amino acids. Germline V lookup: CDR1 SGHRS, CDR2 YFSETQ. Germline trimming cut 2 bases from V and 0 bases from J; bases unmatched to any gene: 5. The PCR had 60 Vbeta and 13 Jbeta primers. The method was immunoSEQ multiplex PCR; TCRdb's version includes in-frame clones alone and lacks a portion of them. The sample has 150,000 to 180,000 clones, 75% to 85% seen once. Sample: PBMCs. This chain joins TRBV5-1 and TRBJ2-7; 7 bases are shared with TRBD2. The receptor's source is a woman in her thirties or forties in good health and CMV-seropositive. CDR3 coding DNA: TGCGCCAGCAGCTTCTCCAGCGGGAACTCCTACGAGCAGTACTTC. This codes for CASSFSSGNSYEQYF.